This T cell receptor beta chain derives from a study of blood T cells in healthy people across ages. A second PCR of 7 to 11 cycles used a sample-barcoded 5' primer and a J-beta primer mix. Each CDR3 protein gets one entry after TCRdb re-called the 5' RACE reads with MiXCR. Of about 1.5 million distinct CDR3 sequences in the sample, approximately 43% were seen once. Study results and caveats: The study found TCR beta diversity correlated strongly with naive T cell percentage. Any changes in expanded clonotypes were possibly confounded, as donor CMV status remained unknown.

About this clonotype itself: Antigen: not known.

The individuals who served as donors were healthy Caucasians living in Russia, aged roughly 6 to 95. Germline CDR1 LGHDT, CDR2 YNNKEL (reference sequence). The germline V and J ends were trimmed by 3 bases and 3 bases, with 17 bases remaining between them. This CDR3 region has 16 residues. This chain uses TRBV3-1 with TRBJ1-2; tentative D call: TRBD1 (6 bases). This receptor was identified in a woman under 30 in good health. What was sequenced was blood. CDR3 in amino acids: CASSHLRQGLYYGYTF. The CDR3 region has the DNA TGTGCCAGCAGCCATCTTCGTCAGGGGCTTTACTATGGCTACACCTTC. Full variable domain (rest looked up from reference TRBV3-1 and TRBJ1-2): DTAVSQTPKYLVTQMGNDKSIKCEQNLGHDTMYWYKQDSKKFLKIMFSYNNKELIINETVPNRFSPKSPDKAHLNLHINSLELGDSAVYFCASSHLRQGLYYGYTFGSGTRLTVV.